This TCR beta chain was captured in a study of beta chain features in type 1 diabetes. General study results and limits: Shorter TCRB CDR3s, moderately but significantly so, marked every one of the four CD4+ subsets in Type 1 diabetes patients. Sequencing from cDNA could over-represent high-TCR-expressing cells.

Blood was collected once per donor into heparin, averaging about 116 mL. Purities in excess of 95% were seen in all sorted populations. The CDR3 has 14 amino acids. After removal of 4 bases from V and 8 bases from J, the junction contained 6 bases not matched to a gene. Germline V CDR1 and CDR2: MGHRA, YSYEKL. As regards this clone: Its cognate antigen is unknown.

Expressed TCRB transcripts got sequenced, as all isolated RNA was reverse transcribed. This table comes from immunoSEQ multiplex PCR, and its TCRdb copy is limited to in-frame clones, with some not included. This repertoire shows 200,000 to 300,000 clones, about 20% found once; its top ten account for 0.028%. Sequenced: naive CD4+ T cells from blood. The sequence was obtained from a woman in her thirties or forties with type 1 diabetes. The chain is built from TRBV4-1 and TRBJ1-4; TRBD1 matches 8 bases. CDR3 DNA: TGCGCCAGCAGCCGGACAGGGAGGCAAGAAAAACTGTTTTTT. The encoded protein is CASSRTGRQEKLFF.